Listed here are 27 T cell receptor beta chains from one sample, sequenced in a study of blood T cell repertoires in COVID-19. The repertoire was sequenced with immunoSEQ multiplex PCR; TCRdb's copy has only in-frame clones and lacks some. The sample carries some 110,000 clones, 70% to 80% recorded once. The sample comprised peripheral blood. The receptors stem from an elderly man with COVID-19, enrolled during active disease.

The CDR3 here is CASSLLSEQFF. CDR3 nucleotides: TGTGCCAGCAGCTTACTATCTGAGCAGTTCTTC. The chain links TRBV7-6 to TRBJ2-1; D unresolved. CDR1 and CDR2 from the germline V gene are SGHVS and FNYEAQ. The V end was cut by 2 bases, the J end by 9 bases, with 5 bases between. The CDR3 loop spans 11 amino acids.

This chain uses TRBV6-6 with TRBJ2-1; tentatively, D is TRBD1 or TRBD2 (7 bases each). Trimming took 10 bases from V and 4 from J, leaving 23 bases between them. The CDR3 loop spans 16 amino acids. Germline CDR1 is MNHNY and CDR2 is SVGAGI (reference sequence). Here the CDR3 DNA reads TGTGCCACCAGGGGGGGAGCGACTGTTCTTTACAATGAGCAGTTCTTC. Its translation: CATRGGATVLYNEQFF.

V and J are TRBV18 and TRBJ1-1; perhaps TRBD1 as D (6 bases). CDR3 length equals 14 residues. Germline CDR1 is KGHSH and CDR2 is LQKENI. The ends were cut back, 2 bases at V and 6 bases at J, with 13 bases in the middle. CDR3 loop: CASSPATGRPEAFF. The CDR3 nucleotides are TGTGCCAGCTCACCAGCCACAGGGCGACCTGAAGCTTTCTTT.

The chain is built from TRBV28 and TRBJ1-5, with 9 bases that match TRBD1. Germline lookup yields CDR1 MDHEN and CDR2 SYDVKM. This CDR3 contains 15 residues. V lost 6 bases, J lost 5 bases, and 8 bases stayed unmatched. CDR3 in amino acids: CASSPGTGTDQPQHF. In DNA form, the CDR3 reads TGTGCCAGCAGCCCCGGGACAGGGACGGATCAGCCCCAGCATTTT.

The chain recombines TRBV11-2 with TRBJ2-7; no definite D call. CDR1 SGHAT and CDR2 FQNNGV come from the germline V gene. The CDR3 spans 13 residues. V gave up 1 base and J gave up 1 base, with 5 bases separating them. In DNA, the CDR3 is TGTGCCAGCAGCTTAGCGGGTTCCTACGAGCAGTACTTC. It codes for CASSLAGSYEQYF.

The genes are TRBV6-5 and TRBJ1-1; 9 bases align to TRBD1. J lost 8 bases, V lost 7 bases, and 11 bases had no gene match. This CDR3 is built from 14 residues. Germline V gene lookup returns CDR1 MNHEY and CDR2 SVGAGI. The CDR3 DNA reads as TGTGCCAGCACCGAGGTAGGACAGGGGCCAGAAGCTTTCTTT. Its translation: CASTEVGQGPEAFF.

As DNA, the CDR3 is TGTGCCAGCAGTCGAGGTCCTACGGCGGTCTATGGCTACACCTTC. This translates into CASSRGPTAVYGYTF. The chain is built from TRBV28 and TRBJ1-2; D is unclear. CDR3 size: 15 residues. Germline-derived CDR1 and CDR2 are MDHEN and SYDVKM. V gave up 5 bases and J gave up 4 bases, with 17 bases separating them.

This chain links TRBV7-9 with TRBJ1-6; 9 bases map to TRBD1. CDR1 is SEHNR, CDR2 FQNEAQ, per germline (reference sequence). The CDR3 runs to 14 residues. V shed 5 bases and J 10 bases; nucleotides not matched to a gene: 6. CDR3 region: CASSQGQGGSPLHF. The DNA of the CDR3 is TGTGCCAGCAGCCAGGGACAGGGAGGCTCACCCCTCCACTTT.

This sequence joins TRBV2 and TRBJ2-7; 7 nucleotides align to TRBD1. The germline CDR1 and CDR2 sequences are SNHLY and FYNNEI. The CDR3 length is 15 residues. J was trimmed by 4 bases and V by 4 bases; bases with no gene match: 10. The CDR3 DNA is TGTGCCAGCAGTGTAACCGGGACAGCGAGGTACGAGCAGTACTTC. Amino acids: CASSVTGTARYEQYF.

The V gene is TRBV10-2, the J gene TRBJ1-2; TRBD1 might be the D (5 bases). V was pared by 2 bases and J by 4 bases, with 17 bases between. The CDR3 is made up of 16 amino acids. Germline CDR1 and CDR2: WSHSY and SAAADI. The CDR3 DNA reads TGCGCCAGCAGTGAGAGGCAGGGTACCTTTCTCTATGGCTACACCTTC. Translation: CASSERQGTFLYGYTF.

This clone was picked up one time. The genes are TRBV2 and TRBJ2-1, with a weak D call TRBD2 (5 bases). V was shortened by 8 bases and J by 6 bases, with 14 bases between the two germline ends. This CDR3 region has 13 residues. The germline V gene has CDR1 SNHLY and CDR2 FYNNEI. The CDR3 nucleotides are TGTGCCAGCGAGAGGGAAAGCGGCAATGAGCAGTTCTTC. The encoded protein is CASERESGNEQFF.

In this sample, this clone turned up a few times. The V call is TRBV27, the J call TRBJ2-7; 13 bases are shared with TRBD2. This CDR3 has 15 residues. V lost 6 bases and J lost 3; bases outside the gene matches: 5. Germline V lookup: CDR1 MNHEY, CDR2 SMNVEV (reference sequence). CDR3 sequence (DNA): TGTGCCAGCAGCCCGAGGACTAGCGGGAGCTACGAGCAGTACTTC. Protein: CASSPRTSGSYEQYF.

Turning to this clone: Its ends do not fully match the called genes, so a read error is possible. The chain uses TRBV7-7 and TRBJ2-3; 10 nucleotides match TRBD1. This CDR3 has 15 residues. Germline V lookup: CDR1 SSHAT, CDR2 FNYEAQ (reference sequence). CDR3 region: CASSQTGGNTDTQYF. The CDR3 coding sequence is TGTGCTAGCAGCCAGACAGGGGGCAACACAGATACGCAGTATTTT. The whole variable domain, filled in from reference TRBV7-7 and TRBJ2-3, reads GAGVSQSPRYKVTKRGQDVTLRCDPISSHATLYWYQQALGQGPEFLTYFNYEAQPDKSGLPSDRFSAERPEGSISTLTIQRTEQRDSAMYRCASSQTGGNTDTQYFGPGTRLTVL.

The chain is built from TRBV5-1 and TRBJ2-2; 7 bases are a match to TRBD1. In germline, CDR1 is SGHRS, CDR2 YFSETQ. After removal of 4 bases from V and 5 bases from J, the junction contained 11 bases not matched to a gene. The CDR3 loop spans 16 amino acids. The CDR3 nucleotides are TGCGCCAGCAGCCCTCGACAGGGACGGCGAACCGGGGAGCTGTTTTTT. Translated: CASSPRQGRRTGELFF. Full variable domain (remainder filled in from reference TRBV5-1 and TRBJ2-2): KAGVTQTPRYLIKTRGQQVTLSCSPISGHRSVSWYQQTPGQGLQFLFEYFSETQRNKGNFPGRFSGRQFSNSRSEMNVSTLELGDSALYLCASSPRQGRRTGELFFGEGSRLTVL.

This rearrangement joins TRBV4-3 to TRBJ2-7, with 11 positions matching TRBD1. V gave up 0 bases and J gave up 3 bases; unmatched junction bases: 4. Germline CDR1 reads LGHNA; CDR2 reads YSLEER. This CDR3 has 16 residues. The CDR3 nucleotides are TGCGCCAGCAGCCAAGATGGGGGGACAGGGGGCTACGAGCAGTACTTC. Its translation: CASSQDGGTGGYEQYF.

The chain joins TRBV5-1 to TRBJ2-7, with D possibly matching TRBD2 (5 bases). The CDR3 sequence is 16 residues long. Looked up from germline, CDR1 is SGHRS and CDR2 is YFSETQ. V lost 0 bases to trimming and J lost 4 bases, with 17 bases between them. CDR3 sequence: CASSLARDGGVYEQYF. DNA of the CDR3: TGCGCCAGCAGCTTGGCTCGAGACGGAGGAGTTTACGAGCAGTACTTC.

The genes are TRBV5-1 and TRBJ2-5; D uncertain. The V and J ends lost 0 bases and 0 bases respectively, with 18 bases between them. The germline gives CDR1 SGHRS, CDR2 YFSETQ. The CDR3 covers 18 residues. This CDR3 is CASSLGLQAGSYQETQYF. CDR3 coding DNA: TGCGCCAGCAGCTTGGGTCTGCAGGCTGGATCGTACCAAGAGACCCAGTACTTC.

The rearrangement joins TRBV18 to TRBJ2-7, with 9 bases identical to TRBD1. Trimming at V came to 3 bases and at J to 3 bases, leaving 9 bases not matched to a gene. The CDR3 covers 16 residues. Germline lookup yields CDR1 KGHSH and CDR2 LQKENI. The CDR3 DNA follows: TGTGCCAGCTCACCGTTTGGGACAGGGAGCGACTACGAGCAGTACTTC. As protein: CASSPFGTGSDYEQYF. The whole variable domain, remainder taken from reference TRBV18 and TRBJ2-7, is NAGVMQNPRHLVRRRGQEARLRCSPMKGHSHVYWYRQLPEEGLKFMVYLQKENIIDESGMPKERFSAEFPKEGPSILRIQQVVRGDSAAYFCASSPFGTGSDYEQYFGPGTRLTVT.

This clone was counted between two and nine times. The CDR3, as DNA: TGCGCCAGCAGCTGGGATAAGGGGTTGTTATACGAGCAGTACTTC. Translated, it gives CASSWDKGLLYEQYF. The genes are TRBV5-1 and TRBJ2-7, with a weak D call TRBD1 (5 bases). In germline, CDR1 is SGHRS, CDR2 YFSETQ. Trimming pared 3 bases from V and 4 bases from J, leaving 17 bases between. The CDR3 totals 15 residues.

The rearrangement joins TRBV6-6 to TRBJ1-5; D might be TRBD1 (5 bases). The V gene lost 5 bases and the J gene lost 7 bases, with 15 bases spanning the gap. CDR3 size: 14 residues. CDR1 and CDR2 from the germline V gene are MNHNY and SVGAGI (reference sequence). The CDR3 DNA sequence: TGTGCCAGCAGTACCCAGGGAGGGAACCAGCCCCAGCATTTT. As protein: CASSTQGGNQPQHF.

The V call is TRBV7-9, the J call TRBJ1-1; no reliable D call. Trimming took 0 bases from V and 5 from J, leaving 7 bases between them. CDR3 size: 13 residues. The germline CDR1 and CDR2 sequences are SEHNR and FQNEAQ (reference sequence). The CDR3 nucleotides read TGTGCCAGCAGCTTAGCGCAGGTAACTGAAGCTTTCTTT. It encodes CASSLAQVTEAFF. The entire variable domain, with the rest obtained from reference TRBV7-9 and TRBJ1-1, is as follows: DTGVSQNPRHKITKRGQNVTFRCDPISEHNRLYWYRQTLGQGPEFLTYFQNEAQLEKSRLLSDRFSAERPKGSFSTLEIQRTEQGDSAMYLCASSLAQVTEAFFGQGTRLTVV.

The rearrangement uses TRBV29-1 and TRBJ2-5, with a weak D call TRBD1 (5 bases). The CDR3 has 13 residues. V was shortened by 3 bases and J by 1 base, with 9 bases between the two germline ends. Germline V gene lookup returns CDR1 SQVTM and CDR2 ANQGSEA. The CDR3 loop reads CSVETDFQETQYF. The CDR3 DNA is TGCAGCGTTGAGACAGACTTCCAAGAGACCCAGTACTTC.

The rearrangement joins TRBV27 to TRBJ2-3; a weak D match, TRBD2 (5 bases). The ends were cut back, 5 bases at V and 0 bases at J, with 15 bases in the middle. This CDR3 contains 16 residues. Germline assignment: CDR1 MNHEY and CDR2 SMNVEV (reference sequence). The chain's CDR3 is CASSPQRTLSTDTQYF. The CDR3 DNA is TGTGCCAGCAGTCCCCAGCGGACCCTTAGCACAGATACGCAGTATTTT.

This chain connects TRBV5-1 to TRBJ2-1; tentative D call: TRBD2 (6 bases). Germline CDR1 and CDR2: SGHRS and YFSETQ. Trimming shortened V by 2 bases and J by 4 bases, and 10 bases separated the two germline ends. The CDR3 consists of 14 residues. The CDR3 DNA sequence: TGCGCCAGCAGCTTCGGTAGCGGTTACAATGAGCAGTTCTTC. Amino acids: CASSFGSGYNEQFF.

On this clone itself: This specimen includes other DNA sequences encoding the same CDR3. The CDR3 is CASSGEGNEQFF. The CDR3 DNA reads TGTGCCAGCAGCGGTGAGGGCAATGAGCAGTTCTTC. The genes are TRBV28 and TRBJ2-1, with a tentative D call TRBD2 (5 bases). From germline, CDR1 is MDHEN and CDR2 SYDVKM. The V end lost 6 bases, the J end lost 6 bases, and 9 bases lay between the germline ends. This CDR3 is built from 12 residues.

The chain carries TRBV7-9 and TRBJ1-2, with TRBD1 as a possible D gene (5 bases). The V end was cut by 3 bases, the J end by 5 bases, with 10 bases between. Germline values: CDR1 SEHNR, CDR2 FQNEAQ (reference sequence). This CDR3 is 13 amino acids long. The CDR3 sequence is CASSLGLQYGYTF. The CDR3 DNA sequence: TGTGCCAGCAGCTTGGGACTCCAGTATGGCTACACCTTC.

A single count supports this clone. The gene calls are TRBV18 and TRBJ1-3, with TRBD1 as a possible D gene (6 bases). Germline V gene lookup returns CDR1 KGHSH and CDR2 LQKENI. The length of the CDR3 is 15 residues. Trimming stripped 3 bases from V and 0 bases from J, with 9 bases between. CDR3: CASSPRQDSGNTIYF. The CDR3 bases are TGTGCCAGCTCACCGAGACAGGACTCTGGAAACACCATATATTTT. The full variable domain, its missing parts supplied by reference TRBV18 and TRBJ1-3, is NAGVMQNPRHLVRRRGQEARLRCSPMKGHSHVYWYRQLPEEGLKFMVYLQKENIIDESGMPKERFSAEFPKEGPSILRIQQVVRGDSAAYFCASSPRQDSGNTIYFGEGSWLTVV.